This T cell receptor beta chain was identified in a study of PD-1 blockade in classical Hodgkin lymphoma. Study-wide points: Similar baseline diversity was found in complete responders and newly diagnosed patients. Baseline TCR diversity was reportedly lower in newly diagnosed patients than in healthy donors. It was reported as lower still in relapsed/refractory patients. Undefined causes, possibly disease activity or prior therapy, underlie the repertoire differences.

CDR1 and CDR2 (germline): MNHEY, SMNVEV (reference sequence). Trimming removed 6 bases from V and 2 bases from J, with 6 bases in between. The CDR3 consists of 12 residues. Profiled with immunoSEQ multiplex PCR; TCRdb holds only in-frame clones, not every one. The sample yields tens of thousands of clones, around 67% seen once. As to this clone: Its target is not known.

Each patient experienced a relapse that followed autologous stem cell transplantation, and brentuximab vedotin exposure varied. When best responses were assessed, they were complete response, partial response or progressive disease. The rearrangement joins TRBV27 to TRBJ2-3; D is uncertain. This specimen consisted of peripheral blood mononuclear cells (PBMCs), obtained before the second cycle of nivolumab. The receptor comes from a human donor with classical Hodgkin lymphoma. The CDR3 DNA reads as TGTGCCAGCAGCCACCTCACAGATACGCAGTATTTT. The encoded protein is CASSHLTDTQYF.